This T cell receptor (beta chain) was recovered during a study of blood T cell repertoires in COVID-19. This study enrolled people aged 18 to 89 from 20 to 25 US geographic areas. The ends lost 3 bases at V and 0 bases at J; junction bases unmatched: 10. CDR1 is SGHVS and CDR2 is FQNEAQ in the germline V gene. CDR3 size: 19 residues. Under the authors' procedure: Nucleated cell counts were estimated from reference gene primer amplification. Some clones are missing from TCRdb's copy, which holds only in-frame ones; the method was immunoSEQ multiplex PCR. For V, J and clone size, that table is used; D and trimming come from the DNA. The data contain more than 250,000 clones, roughly nine tenths of them seen just once; the ten biggest clones take up approximately 5%.

The sequence was collected from a woman aged 25 to 39 who had recovered from COVID-19. The material sequenced was PBMCs or T cells enriched from blood (not recorded which). This rearrangement joins TRBV7-8 to TRBJ2-3; TRBD2 aligns across 12 bases. Here the CDR3 reads CASSFPSGGEHTSTDTQYF. Written as DNA, the CDR3 is TGTGCCAGCAGCTTCCCTAGCGGGGGGGAACACACTAGCACAGATACGCAGTATTTT.